A selection of T cell receptor beta chains follows, all from one sample in a study of control samples from healthy donors and cancer patients. Some clones are missing from TCRdb's copy, which holds only in-frame ones; the method was immunoSEQ multiplex PCR. The sample lists around 230,000 clones, roughly 94% occurring once. Sequenced sample: blood. The receptor set was obtained from a man aged 50-59 years in good health. The CDR3 runs from the conserved cysteine through the conserved F or W. The order of the fields is clone size, V gene, J gene, D gene, CDR3 protein, CDR3 DNA. D genes are given only for firm matches. Rows may omit the clone size; those that give it use once, few, many or a size class.

NA	TRBV7-2	TRBJ1-4	NA	CASSLVGVEKLFF	TGTGCCAGCAGCTTAGTCGGGGTGGAGAAACTGTTTTTT
NA	TRBV2	TRBJ1-3	NA	CASSVSKNSGNTIYF	TGTGCCAGCAGTGTGAGTAAGAACTCTGGAAACACCATATATTTT
once	TRBV5-4	TRBJ2-2	NA	CASSSYRENTGELFF	TGTGCCAGCAGCTCCTACAGGGAGAACACCGGGGAGCTGTTTTTT
NA	TRBV6-6	TRBJ2-1	NA	CASLDPGVSNEQFF	TGTGCCAGCTTAGACCCTGGTGTCTCCAATGAGCAGTTCTTC
once	TRBV5-6	TRBJ1-2	NA	CASSLPGTTVGGYTF	TGTGCCAGCAGCTTGCCGGGAACGACGGTGGGTGGCTACACCTTC
NA	TRBV4-3	TRBJ2-5	TRBD1	CASSQSTGGETQYF	TGCGCCAGCAGCCAATCGACAGGGGGAGAGACCCAGTACTTC
NA	TRBV6-5	TRBJ1-5	NA	CASSQTTGPQPQHF	TGTGCCAGCAGCCAAACGACAGGACCTCAGCCCCAGCATTTT
NA	TRBV7-3	TRBJ1-1	TRBD1	CASSFSSGGGSEAFF	TGTGCCAGCAGCTTTTCCAGCGGAGGGGGCAGTGAAGCTTTCTTT
NA	TRBV5-1	TRBJ2-1	NA	CASTPDTSSYNEQFF	TGCGCCAGCACCCCGGACACGAGCTCCTACAATGAGCAGTTCTTC
NA	TRBV7-8	TRBJ1-1	NA	CASSLREFTEAFF	TGTGCCAGCAGCTTACGGGAGTTCACTGAAGCTTTCTTT
NA	TRBV10-1	TRBJ2-1	TRBD2	CASSEYPGGAYNEQFF	TGCGCCAGCAGTGAGTACCCGGGGGGGGCCTACAATGAGCAGTTCTTC
NA	TRBV5-6	TRBJ1-5	NA	CASSLGQVLNQPQHF	TGTGCCAGCAGCTTGGGGCAGGTTCTCAATCAGCCCCAGCATTTT
NA	TRBV19	TRBJ2-1	NA	CASSIRGTYEQFF	TGTGCCAGTAGTATAAGGGGGACGTATGAGCAGTTCTTC
NA	TRBV5-4	TRBJ1-3	TRBD1	CASSGSTGTGGNTIYF	TGTGCCAGCAGCGGGAGTACCGGGACAGGGGGCAACACCATATATTTT